The 23 T cell receptor beta chains listed next were all sequenced from one sample in a study of blood T cells in healthy people across ages. Next came a second PCR, run for about 7 to 12 cycles, which used a sample-barcoded 5' primer along with a J-beta primer mix. TCRdb analysed the 5' RACE reads with MiXCR anew, one entry per CDR3 protein. The top ten hold 0.65% to 0.75% of the sample, which has more than 900,000 distinct CDR3 sequences, approximately 25% seen once. These data were also reused for a study on T cells of mothers and their children.

Sequencing input: blood. These receptors all come from a girl aged 2 to 9 in good health.

This chain connects TRBV7-3 to TRBJ2-5; TRBD1 might be the D (5 bases). TRBJ2-7 explains the end of the DNA better; the J call may be wrong. The CDR3 is 14 amino acids. Germline lookup yields CDR1 SGHTA and CDR2 FQGTGA. The CDR3 DNA reads as TGTGCCAGCAGCTTAATGCAGGGCCCATACGAGCAGTACTTC. It encodes CASSLMQGPYEQYF.

This clonotype was observed a handful of times. The rearrangement uses TRBV9 and TRBJ1-1; D ambiguous. CDR1 is SGDLS and CDR2 is YYNGEE in the germline V gene. The ends were cut back, 3 bases at V and 1 base at J, with 22 bases in the middle. The CDR3 runs 18 residues. In nucleotides, the CDR3 is TGTGCCAGCAGCGCGCGACCCTACCCCGGCGTAGCGAACACTGAAGCTTTCTTT. Translating gives CASSARPYPGVANTEAFF.

This chain uses TRBV5-1 with TRBJ2-2; D is undetermined. The CDR3 extends over 13 amino acids. Germline values: CDR1 SGHRS, CDR2 YFSETQ. V gave up 6 bases and J gave up 5 bases, with 11 bases separating them. The DNA of the CDR3 is TGCGCCAGCAATCTAGTGGGGACCGGGGAGCTGTTTTTT. Translating gives CASNLVGTGELFF.

The rearrangement joins TRBV6-5 to TRBJ2-1; no firm D call. The length of the CDR3 is 14 residues. Germline V gives CDR1 MNHEY, CDR2 SVGAGI. The ends were cut back, 4 bases at V and 6 bases at J, with 13 bases in the middle. The CDR3: CASSLISVRNEQFF. CDR3 DNA: TGTGCCAGCAGTTTGATTAGTGTTCGCAATGAGCAGTTCTTC.

The chain couples TRBV7-9 to TRBJ2-4, with D perhaps given as TRBD1 or TRBD2 (6 bases each). There are 17 residues in the CDR3. V lost 1 base, J lost 0 bases, and 13 bases lay in between. From germline, CDR1 is SEHNR and CDR2 FQNEAQ (reference sequence). The CDR3 DNA is TGTGCCAGCAGCTTAGAAGGGGGGCTCCTAGCCAAAAACATTCAGTACTTC. Amino acids: CASSLEGGLLAKNIQYF.

The V gene is TRBV29-1, the J gene TRBJ2-5; the D gene is possibly TRBD1 (6 bases). The CDR3 sequence is 13 residues long. The germline V and J ends were trimmed by 6 bases and 5 bases, with 16 bases remaining between them. CDR1 and CDR2 (germline): SQVTM, ANQGSEA. The CDR3 is CSVPFTGTETQYF. The CDR3 DNA reads as TGCAGCGTCCCCTTTACAGGGACGGAGACCCAGTACTTC. Complete variable domain (other parts from reference TRBV29-1 and TRBJ2-5): SAVISQKPSRDICQRGTSLTIQCQVDSQVTMMFWYRQQPGQSLTLIATANQGSEATYESGFVIDKFPISRPNLTFSTLTVSNMSPEDSSIYLCSVPFTGTETQYFGPGTRLLVL.

The V call is TRBV4-3, the J call TRBJ2-7; a possible D gene is TRBD1 (6 bases). With 0 bases removed from V and 3 bases from J, the gap between germline ends came to 15 bases. The CDR3 runs 16 residues. The germline gives CDR1 LGHNA, CDR2 YSLEER. The CDR3 DNA reads TGCGCCAGCAGCCAAGAGTCCAGGGGACCGATCTACGAGCAGTACTTC. It specifies CASSQESRGPIYEQYF.

The chain uses TRBV7-9 and TRBJ1-1; D is uncertain. CDR3 length: 12 residues. The germline V and J ends were trimmed by 2 bases and 13 bases, with 14 bases remaining between them. Looked up from germline, CDR1 is SEHNR and CDR2 is FQNEAQ (reference sequence). CDR3 residues: CASSLTGPEGFF. Here the CDR3 DNA reads TGTGCCAGCAGCTTAACGGGCCCTGAGGGTTTCTTT. Drawing the rest from reference TRBV7-9 and TRBJ1-1, the complete variable domain is DTGVSQNPRHKITKRGQNVTFRCDPISEHNRLYWYRQTLGQGPEFLTYFQNEAQLEKSRLLSDRFSAERPKGSFSTLEIQRTEQGDSAMYLCASSLTGPEGFFGQGTRLTVV.

This rearrangement joins TRBV28 to TRBJ2-3, with 7 bases that match TRBD1. The CDR3 loop spans 12 amino acids. Unmatched junction bases numbered 1, after V lost 7 bases and J lost 3 bases. Germline loops: CDR1 MDHEN, CDR2 SYDVKM. Written as DNA, the CDR3 is TGTGCCAGCATACAGGGGACAGATACGCAGTATTTT. Translated, it gives CASIQGTDTQYF.

This clonotype was detected a few times. The gene calls are TRBV11-2 and TRBJ2-1; TRBD2 matches at 14 bases. V lost 6 bases to trimming and J lost 8 bases; unmatched junction nucleotides: 9. The CDR3 sequence is 16 residues long. CDR1 and CDR2 from the germline V gene are SGHAT and FQNNGV. CDR3 residues: CASSPGTSGGWDEQFF. The CDR3 DNA is TGTGCCAGCAGTCCCGGGACTAGCGGGGGTTGGGATGAGCAGTTCTTC.

This chain links TRBV21-1 with TRBJ2-7; the table's D call TRBD2 went unverified against the DNA. TRBV21-1 is noted as a pseudogene. The CDR3 is 12 residues long. CDR3 DNA: TGTGCCAGCAGATATCCGACTAGCGGGAGAGACTTC. Protein product: CASRYPTSGRDF.

Only a few counts were recorded for this clonotype. The chain carries TRBV6-2 or TRBV6-3 and TRBJ2-6; D unresolved. Germline assignment: CDR1 MNHEY and CDR2 SVGEGT. Trimming took 6 bases from V and 2 from J, leaving 11 bases between them. There are 15 residues in the CDR3. CDR3 coding DNA: TGTGCCAGCAGCCTCGTTAGAACTGGGGCCAACGTCCTGACTTTC. It encodes CASSLVRTGANVLTF.

This chain uses TRBV27 with TRBJ2-5, with D unresolved. The CDR3 has 14 amino acids. CDR1 is MNHEY, CDR2 SMNVEV, per germline (reference sequence). Deletions cut 3 bases from V and 5 bases from J, with 13 bases between. The CDR3 protein is CASSFGITGETQYF. The CDR3 DNA reads as TGTGCCAGCAGTTTTGGGATCACCGGGGAGACCCAGTACTTC.

This clonotype was detected only a few times. The genes are TRBV27 and TRBJ1-2; D is uncertain. The CDR3 extends over 15 amino acids. CDR1 MNHEY and CDR2 SMNVEV come from the germline V gene (reference sequence). The V gene lost 5 bases and the J gene lost 4 bases, with 17 bases spanning the gap. CDR3: CASSPEWAEGYGYTF. CDR3 sequence (DNA): TGTGCCAGCAGTCCCGAGTGGGCCGAGGGCTATGGCTACACCTTC.

The V call is TRBV7-9, the J call TRBJ1-4; unclear D gene. V lost 5 bases and J lost 0, with 10 bases in between. Germline V gene lookup returns CDR1 SEHNR and CDR2 FQNEAQ (reference sequence). The CDR3 totals 15 residues. The CDR3 is CASSDTFATNEKLFF. In DNA form, the CDR3 reads TGTGCCAGCAGCGACACGTTTGCAACTAATGAAAAACTGTTTTTT.

The V call is TRBV11-2, the J call TRBJ2-5; no definite D call. Germline V gene lookup returns CDR1 SGHAT and CDR2 FQNNGV. The CDR3 has 14 amino acids. The V end lost 4 bases, the J end lost 1 base, and 10 bases lay between the germline ends. The CDR3 here is CASSSVLAQETQYF. In DNA, the CDR3 is TGTGCCAGCAGCTCTGTGTTGGCCCAAGAGACCCAGTACTTC.

This clonotype was counted ten times or more. V is TRBV28 and J is TRBJ2-4; a possible D gene is TRBD1 (7 bases). This CDR3 has 15 amino acids. V lost 6 bases and J 4 bases, leaving 16 bases between the germline ends. CDR1 is MDHEN and CDR2 is SYDVKM in the germline V gene. The DNA for the CDR3 is TGTGCCAGCAGCCAAGGGGGGACAGATAAAAACATTCAGTACTTC. Protein: CASSQGGTDKNIQYF. The variable domain in full, completed from reference TRBV28 and TRBJ2-4, reads DVKVTQSSRYLVKRTGEKVFLECVQDMDHENMFWYRQDPGLGLRLIYFSYDVKMKEKGDIPEGYSVSREKKERFSLILESASTNQTSMYLCASSQGGTDKNIQYFGAGTRLSVL.

The chain has TRBV2 and TRBJ2-1, with 10 nucleotides matching TRBD2. Germline assignment: CDR1 SNHLY and CDR2 FYNNEI. The length of the CDR3 is 16 residues. With V trimmed by 2 bases and J by 6 bases, 7 bases remained unmatched. Here the CDR3 reads CASSELAAGGTNEQFF. CDR3 sequence (DNA): TGTGCCAGCAGTGAATTAGCAGCGGGGGGGACCAATGAGCAGTTCTTC.

The rearrangement joins TRBV7-8 to TRBJ1-5; TRBD1 is a possible D gene (6 bases). The CDR3 is 17 amino acids. The germline V gene encodes CDR1 SGHVS and CDR2 FQNEAQ. V lost 5 bases and J 2 bases, leaving 19 bases between the germline ends. The CDR3 region is CASSLIQGALGNQPQHF. The CDR3, as DNA: TGTGCCAGCAGCCTCATACAGGGAGCTCTGGGCAATCAGCCCCAGCATTTT.

V is TRBV5-5 and J is TRBJ2-1; D is ambiguous. Looked up from germline, CDR1 is SGHKS and CDR2 is YYEKEE (reference sequence). There are 15 residues in the CDR3. V was clipped by 0 bases and J by 0 bases, with 7 bases between them. The CDR3 sequence: CASSLAATSYNEQFF. The CDR3 bases are TGTGCCAGCAGCTTGGCGGCGACCTCCTACAATGAGCAGTTCTTC.

The CDR3 loop is CASSISGVSYNEQFF. CDR3 DNA: TGTGCCAGCAGCATAAGTGGGGTTTCCTACAATGAGCAGTTCTTC. This rearrangement joins TRBV12-3 or TRBV12-4 to TRBJ2-1; D is undetermined. CDR3 length: 15 amino acids. Trimming cost V 6 bases and J 1 base, with 13 bases left between them.

The V gene is TRBV7-8, the J gene TRBJ2-4; D uncertain. V dropped 1 base and J dropped 2 bases, with 12 bases sitting between them. The CDR3 is made up of 16 amino acids. CDR1 is SGHVS and CDR2 is FQNEAQ in the germline V gene. Here the CDR3 reads CASSLVSSGSKNIQYF. As DNA, the CDR3 is TGTGCCAGCAGCTTAGTATCCTCAGGTTCCAAAAACATTCAGTACTTC.

This clonotype has just a few counts. The chain couples TRBV5-1 to TRBJ2-5; TRBD2 is a possible D gene (6 bases). This CDR3 has 15 residues. Germline V gene sequence: CDR1 SGHRS, CDR2 YFSETQ. V lost 3 bases to trimming and J lost 1 base, with 13 bases between them. CDR3 sequence (DNA): TGCGCCAGCAGCTACCCGGGAGCCACCCAAGAGACCCAGTACTTC. Encoded protein: CASSYPGATQETQYF.